This passage covers 8 T cell receptor beta chains from one sample sequenced in a study of T cells in Graves' hyperthyroidism and ophthalmopathy. RNA transcripts were the template for amplifying TCR beta CDR3 regions. Initially, a first-round RT-PCR of the TCR CDR3 employed the HTBI primer set. TCRdb redid the calling of the multiplex PCR reads with MiXCR, one entry per CDR3 protein. Here the sample spans 650,000 to 700,000 distinct CDR3 sequences, roughly 17% being singletons. Input material: blood. Receptor source: a man between 45 and 60 years old with Graves' hyperthyroidism.

As to this clonotype: A much larger clone differs from this one at a single base, so this may be a read error. V and J are TRBV5-5 and TRBJ1-5; 8 bases line up with TRBD1. V dropped 4 bases and J dropped 7; count of bases not matched to a gene: 7. The CDR3 consists of 14 residues. Germline V CDR1 and CDR2: SGHKS, YYEKEE (reference sequence). The CDR3 nucleotides are TGTGCCAGCAGCCCCGGGACAGGAGAGCAGCCCCAGCATTTT. Amino acids: CASSPGTGEQPQHF. The full variable domain, its missing parts supplied by reference TRBV5-5 and TRBJ1-5, is DAGVTQSPTHLIKTRGQQVTLRCSPISGHKSVSWYQQVLGQGPQFIFQYYEKEERGRGNFPDRFSARQFPNYSSELNVNALLLGDSALYLCASSPGTGEQPQHFGDGTRLSIL.

This clonotype was seen at least ten times. The V gene is TRBV2, the J gene TRBJ2-2; TRBD2 agrees at 7 bases. The CDR3 sequence is 14 residues long. Germline-derived CDR1 and CDR2 are SNHLY and FYNNEI. The V and J ends lost 7 bases and 6 bases, in that order; junction bases with no gene match: 8. The CDR3 bases are TGTGCCAGCATGGGGGAGGGTAAAGCCGGGGAGCTGTTTTTT. It yields the protein CASMGEGKAGELFF.

This clonotype has a count of ten or more. The chain joins TRBV30 to TRBJ2-1; 9 positions match TRBD2. V trimming: 4 bases; J trimming: 2 bases; junction bases outside the gene matches: 0. Germline CDR1 and CDR2: GTSNPN and SVGIG (reference sequence). The CDR3 contains 13 residues. The CDR3 nucleotides read TGTGCCTGGACTAGCGGGACCTACAATGAGCAGTTCTTC. Its protein product is CAWTSGTYNEQFF.

At least ten counts were recorded for this clonotype. The genes are TRBV2 and TRBJ2-5; D possibly corresponds to TRBD1 (5 bases). This CDR3 is built from 15 residues. V was trimmed by 1 base and J by 0 bases, leaving 9 bases between them. The germline CDR1 and CDR2 sequences are SNHLY and FYNNEI. CDR3 coding DNA: TGTGCCAGCAGTGAAGGGGGCGGCTACCAAGAGACCCAGTACTTC. Residues: CASSEGGGYQETQYF.

In its sample, this clonotype was seen many times. This sequence may be a read error, since a much larger clone differs from it by one base. The V call is TRBV7-3, the J call TRBJ2-1; TRBD2 agrees at 7 bases. Germline CDR1 is SGHTA and CDR2 is FQGTGA. V dropped 2 bases and J dropped 3; count of bases not matched to a gene: 4. CDR3 length: 15 amino acids. The CDR3 DNA is TGTGCCAGCAGCTTAGGACTAGGGGTCTACAATGAGCAGTTCTTC. Amino acids: CASSLGLGVYNEQFF.

J is TRBJ2-7 and V is TRBV4-2; no definite D call. Per the germline V gene, CDR1 is LGHNA and CDR2 is YNFKEQ. With 0 bases removed from V and 4 bases from J, the gap between germline ends came to 7 bases. The CDR3 is 13 residues long. This chain's CDR3 is CASSQDMGYEQYF. The CDR3 bases are TGTGCCAGCAGCCAAGATATGGGTTACGAGCAGTACTTC.

The V and J genes are TRBV2 and TRBJ2-2; 11 bases fit TRBD2. J gave up 0 bases and V 7 bases, and 7 bases lay outside the gene matches. This CDR3 is built from 17 residues. Germline loops: CDR1 SNHLY, CDR2 FYNNEI. In DNA, the CDR3 is TGTGCCAGCATTGGGGGACTAGCGGACGCGAACACCGGGGAGCTGTTTTTT. Translated: CASIGGLADANTGELFF. The full variable domain, rest sourced from reference TRBV2 and TRBJ2-2, is EPEVTQTPSHQVTQMGQEVILRCVPISNHLYFYWYRQILGQKVEFLVSFYNNEISEKSEIFDDQFSVERPDGSNFTLKIRSTKLEDSAMYFCASIGGLADANTGELFFGEGSRLTVL.

This clonotype was picked up many times. This sequence joins TRBV6-2 or TRBV6-3 and TRBJ2-2; D unresolved. The germline V and J ends were trimmed by 7 bases and 6 bases, with 9 bases remaining between them. Looked up from germline, CDR1 is MNHEY and CDR2 is SVGEGT. This CDR3 is built from 12 residues. The CDR3 region is CASNPRSGELFF. Here the CDR3 DNA reads TGTGCCAGCAACCCCCGATCCGGGGAGCTGTTTTTT.